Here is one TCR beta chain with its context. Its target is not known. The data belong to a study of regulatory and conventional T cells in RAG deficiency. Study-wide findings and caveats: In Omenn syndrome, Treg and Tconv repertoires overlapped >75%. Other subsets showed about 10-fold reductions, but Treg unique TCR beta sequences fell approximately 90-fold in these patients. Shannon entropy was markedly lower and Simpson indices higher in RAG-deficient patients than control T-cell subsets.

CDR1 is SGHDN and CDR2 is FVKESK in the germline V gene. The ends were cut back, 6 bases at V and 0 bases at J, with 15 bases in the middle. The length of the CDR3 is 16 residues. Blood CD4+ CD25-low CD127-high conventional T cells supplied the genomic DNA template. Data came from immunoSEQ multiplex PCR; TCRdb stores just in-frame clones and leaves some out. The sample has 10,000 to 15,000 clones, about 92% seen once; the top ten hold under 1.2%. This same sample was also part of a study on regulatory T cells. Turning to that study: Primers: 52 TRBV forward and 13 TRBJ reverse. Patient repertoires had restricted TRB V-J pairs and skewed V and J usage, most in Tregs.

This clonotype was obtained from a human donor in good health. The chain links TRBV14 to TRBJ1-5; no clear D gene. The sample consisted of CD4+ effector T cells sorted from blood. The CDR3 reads CASSRSQKYSNQPQHF. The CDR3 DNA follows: TGTGCCAGCAGTCGAAGTCAGAAGTATAGCAATCAGCCCCAGCATTTT. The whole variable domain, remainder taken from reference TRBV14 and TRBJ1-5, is EAGVTQFPSHSVIEKGQTVTLRCDPISGHDNLYWYRRVMGKEIKFLLHFVKESKQDESGMPNNRFLAERTGGTYSTLKVQPAELEDSGVYFCASSRSQKYSNQPQHFGDGTRLSIL.